Listed here are 6 T cell receptor beta chains from one sample, sequenced in a study of cytomegalovirus exposure and HLA in healthy donors. 13 Jbeta primers and 60 Vbeta primers were used for the PCR. Here immunoSEQ multiplex PCR was the method, and the copy in TCRdb shows in-frame clones only, minus some. The table has 100,000 or so clones, more than 65% seen once; the top ten hold 3% to 4%. The sequenced sample consisted of PBMCs. Receptors originate from a woman aged 45-65 years in good health and CMV-seropositive.

The rearrangement joins TRBV5-4 to TRBJ1-1; D possibly corresponds to TRBD1 (6 bases). This CDR3 is 15 amino acids long. Looked up from germline, CDR1 is SGHNT and CDR2 is YYREEE (reference sequence). The V and J ends lost 1 base and 6 bases respectively, with 16 bases between them. The CDR3 region has the DNA TGTGCCAGCAGCTTGAGGGGGGGCAGCCGAGCTGAAGCTTTCTTT. Translated: CASSLRGGSRAEAFF. The variable domain in full, with the rest retrieved from reference TRBV5-4 and TRBJ1-1, is ETGVTQSPTHLIKTRGQQVTLRCSSQSGHNTVSWYQQALGQGPQFIFQYYREEENGRGNFPPRFSGLQFPNYSSELNVNALELDDSALYLCASSLRGGSRAEAFFGQGTRLTVV.

This rearrangement joins TRBV6-5 to TRBJ2-7; the match to TRBD2 covers 10 bases. Germline V gene data show CDR1 as MNHEY and CDR2 as SVGAGI. The trim removed 6 bases at V and 2 bases at J, leaving 7 bases unmatched. This CDR3 has 15 residues. The CDR3 sequence: CASRIKREGPYEQYF. The CDR3 nucleotides read TGTGCCAGCAGGATAAAGCGGGAGGGCCCCTACGAGCAGTACTTC.

This clone was counted a single time. This chain joins TRBV9 and TRBJ2-7, with 8 bases matching TRBD2. This CDR3 contains 14 residues. Germline V CDR1 and CDR2: SGDLS, YYNGEE. Trimming at V came to 4 bases and at J to 0 bases, leaving 3 bases not matched to a gene. CDR3 nucleotides: TGTGCCAGCAGCTCGAGCGGGAGCTCCTACGAGCAGTACTTC. It codes for CASSSSGSSYEQYF. Supplemented by reference TRBV9 and TRBJ2-7, the full variable domain reads DSGVTQTPKHLITATGQRVTLRCSPRSGDLSVYWYQQSLDQGLQFLIQYYNGEERAKGNILERFSAQQFPDLHSELNLSSLELGDSALYFCASSSSGSSYEQYFGPGTRLTVT.

This clone is a singleton in its sample. The chain combines TRBV2 with TRBJ2-1, with TRBD2 matching over 8 bases. The CDR3 has 14 amino acids. Germline CDR1 is SNHLY and CDR2 is FYNNEI. V shed 5 bases and J 5 bases; nucleotides not matched to a gene: 5. The CDR3 DNA reads as TGTGCCAGCAGTAGCGGGAGATTCGACAATGAGCAGTTCTTC. This sequence encodes CASSSGRFDNEQFF. The variable domain in full, completed from reference TRBV2 and TRBJ2-1, reads EPEVTQTPSHQVTQMGQEVILRCVPISNHLYFYWYRQILGQKVEFLVSFYNNEISEKSEIFDDQFSVERPDGSNFTLKIRSTKLEDSAMYFCASSSGRFDNEQFFGPGTRLTVL.

The rearrangement joins TRBV6-1 to TRBJ2-1; a weak D match, TRBD2 (6 bases). Germline V gene data show CDR1 as MNHNS and CDR2 as SASEGT. V lost 9 bases and J 14 bases, leaving 14 bases between the germline ends. The length of the CDR3 is 10 residues. CDR3 sequence: CASAGGEEFF. The CDR3 nucleotides are TGTGCCAGTGCCGGAGGGGAGGAGTTCTTC.

The chain is built from TRBV21-1 and TRBJ1-5; the listed D gene, TRBD1, was not tested against the DNA. TRBV21-1 is deemed a pseudogene. The CDR3 covers 16 residues. The CDR3 spells CASSKPGMRSNQPQHF. DNA of the CDR3: TGTGCCAGCAGCAAACCAGGGATGCGTAGCAATCAGCCCCAGCATTTT.